These 4 T cell receptor beta chains were all obtained from the same sample, sequenced in a study of beta chain features in type 1 diabetes. Expressed TCRB transcripts were sequenced because the entire RNA isolate underwent reverse transcription. Method: immunoSEQ multiplex PCR; TCRdb's copy keeps in-frame clones and lacks some. The table records 350,000 to 450,000 clones, 11% to 15% of them present only once. Input material: naive CD4+ T cells from blood. The receptor set was obtained from a man aged 25 to 40 in good health.

This rearrangement joins TRBV9 to TRBJ2-1; the D is unclear. Germline assignment: CDR1 SGDLS and CDR2 YYNGEE. CDR3 length equals 16 residues. Trimming left V 0 bases short and J 7 bases short, with 17 bases between. CDR3 sequence (DNA): TGTGCCAGCAGCGTAGCTACGATGCTTCCCACGAATGAGCAGTTCTTC. Amino acids: CASSVATMLPTNEQFF.

This clone appeared a few times. This sequence joins TRBV30 and TRBJ1-3; 10 positions agree with TRBD1. V shed 0 bases, J shed 4 bases, and the junction held 3 bases outside the gene matches. The CDR3 contains 15 residues. Germline CDR1 GTSNPN, CDR2 SVGIG (reference sequence). This CDR3 reads CAWSVGTGAGNTIYF. Here the CDR3 DNA reads TGTGCCTGGAGTGTTGGGACAGGGGCGGGAAACACCATATATTTT.

The chain carries TRBV7-9 and TRBJ2-1; TRBD2 matches at 10 bases. The CDR3 has 17 residues. Unmatched junction bases numbered 11, after V lost 7 bases and J lost 2 bases. CDR1 is SEHNR and CDR2 is FQNEAQ in the germline V gene (reference sequence). The CDR3 protein is CASTPRSGRVTYNEQFF. CDR3 coding DNA: TGTGCCAGCACCCCTAGAAGCGGGAGGGTTACCTACAATGAGCAGTTCTTC. Supplemented by reference TRBV7-9 and TRBJ2-1, the full variable domain reads DTGVSQNPRHKITKRGQNVTFRCDPISEHNRLYWYRQTLGQGPEFLTYFQNEAQLEKSRLLSDRFSAERPKGSFSTLEIQRTEQGDSAMYLCASTPRSGRVTYNEQFFGPGTRLTVL.

This clone was detected only a few times. V gene TRBV12-5 combines with J gene TRBJ2-6, with 12 nucleotides matching TRBD1. The CDR3 is made up of 20 amino acids. From germline, CDR1 is LGHNT and CDR2 FRNRAP. Trimming at V came to 6 bases and at J to 4 bases, leaving 16 bases not matched to a gene. CDR3 region: CASGPSLGTGGKAGANVLTF. The CDR3 DNA reads TGTGCTAGTGGCCCAAGCCTCGGGACAGGGGGCAAGGCAGGGGCCAACGTCCTGACTTTC.